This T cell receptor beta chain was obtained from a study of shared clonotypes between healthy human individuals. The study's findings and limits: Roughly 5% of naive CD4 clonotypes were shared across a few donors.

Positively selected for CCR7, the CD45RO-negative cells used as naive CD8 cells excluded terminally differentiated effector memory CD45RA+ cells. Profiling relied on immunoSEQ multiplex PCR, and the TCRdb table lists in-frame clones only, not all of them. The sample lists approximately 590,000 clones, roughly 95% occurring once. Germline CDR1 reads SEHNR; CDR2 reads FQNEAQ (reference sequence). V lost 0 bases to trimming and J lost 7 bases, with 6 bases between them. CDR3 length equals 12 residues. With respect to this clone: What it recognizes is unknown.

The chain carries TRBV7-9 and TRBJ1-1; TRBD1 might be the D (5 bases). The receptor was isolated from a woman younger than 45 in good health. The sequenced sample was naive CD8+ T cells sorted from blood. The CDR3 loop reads CASSLAGGEAFF. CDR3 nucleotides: TGTGCCAGCAGCTTAGCGGGGGGTGAAGCTTTCTTT.